This T cell receptor beta chain was obtained from a study of cytomegalovirus exposure and HLA in healthy donors. Vbeta (60) and Jbeta (13) primers were used in the PCR. Here immunoSEQ multiplex PCR was the method, and the copy in TCRdb shows in-frame clones only, minus some. The table has tens of thousands of clones, 65% to 85% seen once. V was pared by 4 bases and J by 7 bases, with 11 bases of the junction left unmatched. CDR3 length: 16 residues. Germline-derived CDR1 and CDR2 are SGHDN and FVKESK. The source material was PBMCs. The clonotype comes from a male donor in good health and CMV-seronegative. This chain links TRBV14 with TRBJ1-4; 8 positions agree with TRBD1. CDR3 amino acids: CASSRGPRTGPEKLFF. The CDR3 nucleotides read TGTGCCAGCAGCCGGGGACCCCGGACAGGGCCTGAAAAACTGTTTTTT.